This T cell receptor beta chain was observed in a study of blood T cell repertoires in COVID-19. CDR3 length: 15 residues. Germline V gene sequence: CDR1 SGHAT, CDR2 FQNNGV. Trimming took 5 bases from V and 7 from J, leaving 21 bases between them. Generated by immunoSEQ multiplex PCR, the TCRdb table keeps only in-frame clones and is missing some. The sample has approximately 91,000 clones; about 90% are singletons. The TCR sequence derives from a man aged 70 or older with acute or convalescent COVID-19. The chain carries TRBV11-2 and TRBJ2-7; TRBD2 might be the D (7 bases). Sequencing was carried out using peripheral blood. The CDR3 sequence: CASSPDGGARKEQYF. In nucleotides, the CDR3 is TGTGCCAGCAGCCCCGATGGGGGGGCGCGGAAAGAGCAGTACTTC.